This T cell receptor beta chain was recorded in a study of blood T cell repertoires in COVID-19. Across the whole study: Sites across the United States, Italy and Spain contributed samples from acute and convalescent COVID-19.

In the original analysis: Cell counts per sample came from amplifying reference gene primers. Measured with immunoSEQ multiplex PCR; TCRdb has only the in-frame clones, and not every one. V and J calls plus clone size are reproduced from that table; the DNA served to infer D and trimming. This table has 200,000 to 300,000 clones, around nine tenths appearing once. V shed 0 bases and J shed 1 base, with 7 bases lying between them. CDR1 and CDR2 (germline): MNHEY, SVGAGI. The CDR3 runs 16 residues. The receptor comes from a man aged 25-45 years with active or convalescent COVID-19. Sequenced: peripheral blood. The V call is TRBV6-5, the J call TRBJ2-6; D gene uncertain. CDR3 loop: CASSYSSASGANVLTF. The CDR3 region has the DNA TGTGCCAGCAGTTACTCTTCAGCGTCTGGGGCCAACGTCCTGACTTTC.